The 21 T cell receptor beta chains below come from one sample, sequenced in a study of T cells in Graves' hyperthyroidism and ophthalmopathy. RNA transcripts gave rise to amplified TCR beta CDR3 regions. An initial round of RT-PCR targeting the TCR CDR3 relied on the HTBI primer set. TCRdb passed the multiplex PCR reads through MiXCR, listing each CDR3 protein once. Of hundreds of thousands of distinct CDR3 sequences listed, around 14% are singletons. The material sequenced was blood. The receptors derive from a woman under 30 with Graves' hyperthyroidism.

In this sample, this clonotype turned up many times. This chain joins TRBV7-2 and TRBJ2-1, with TRBD2 matching over 11 bases. V lost 11 bases to trimming and J lost 4 bases; unmatched junction nucleotides: 16. Germline CDR1 SGHTA, CDR2 FQGNSA. The CDR3 is 17 residues long. CDR3 sequence reads: CAAGRGDGTSGYNEQFF. Written as DNA, the CDR3 is TGTGCCGCGGGACGGGGAGACGGGACTAGCGGATACAATGAGCAGTTCTTC.

At least ten counts were recorded for this clonotype. The chain recombines TRBV15 with TRBJ2-3; TRBD1 or TRBD2 may be the D gene (5 bases each). The CDR3 has 13 residues. Between the trimmed V and J ends, which lost 5 bases and 6 bases, there was a span of 12 bases. Germline CDR1 reads LNHNV; CDR2 reads YYDKDF (reference sequence). The CDR3 sequence is CATSPGAEDTQYF. The CDR3 DNA is TGTGCCACCAGCCCCGGGGCGGAGGATACGCAGTATTTT.

This clonotype was counted many times. V usage is TRBV20-1 and J usage is TRBJ1-5; D gene uncertain. Germline lookup yields CDR1 DFQATT and CDR2 SNEGSKA (reference sequence). V lost 6 bases to trimming and J lost 3 bases, with 12 bases between them. The CDR3 has 13 residues. The CDR3 DNA is TGCAGTGCAGCCCACAAATCCAATCAGCCCCAGCATTTT. Protein sequence: CSAAHKSNQPQHF.

The chain uses TRBV9 and TRBJ2-3; 10 nucleotides agree with TRBD2. The CDR3 is 16 residues long. The junction had 3 bases not matched to a gene; V was cut back by 2 bases and J by 0 bases. Germline V gives CDR1 SGDLS, CDR2 YYNGEE. CDR3 sequence reads: CASSVQAGGSTDTQYF. The CDR3 bases are TGTGCCAGCAGCGTTCAAGCGGGGGGGAGCACAGATACGCAGTATTTT.

The sample holds many counts of this clonotype. The chain has TRBV27 and TRBJ2-7; the match to TRBD1 covers 9 bases. This CDR3 contains 14 residues. In germline, CDR1 is MNHEY, CDR2 SMNVEV (reference sequence). The J segment lost 4 bases and the V segment lost 3 bases, leaving 4 bases of the junction unmatched. Written as DNA, the CDR3 is TGTGCCAGCAGTTTGAGGGACAGGGCGTACGAGCAGTACTTC. Protein: CASSLRDRAYEQYF.

This clonotype was recorded at least ten times. This rearrangement joins TRBV5-1 to TRBJ2-3; a weak D match, TRBD2 (6 bases). Trimming pared 6 bases from V and 0 bases from J, leaving 11 bases between. This CDR3 comprises 14 residues. CDR1 is SGHRS, CDR2 YFSETQ, per germline. This chain's CDR3 is CASTKTSSTDTQYF. As DNA, the CDR3 is TGCGCCAGCACGAAAACTAGCAGCACAGATACGCAGTATTTT.

This clonotype was counted many times. The rearrangement links TRBV7-2 to TRBJ1-1, with TRBD1 as a possible D gene (6 bases). The ends were cut back, 5 bases at V and 5 bases at J, with 24 bases in the middle. This CDR3 comprises 17 residues. CDR1 and CDR2 from the germline V gene are SGHTA and FQGNSA. For the CDR3, the DNA is TGTGCCAGCAGCCCTGGATTGACGGGGGCAGAGAGGACTGAAGCTTTCTTT. This encodes CASSPGLTGAERTEAFF.

This clonotype was detected many times. V gene TRBV20-1 combines with J gene TRBJ1-1; D gene uncertain. The germline V gene has CDR1 DFQATT and CDR2 SNEGSKA (reference sequence). The CDR3 contains 13 residues. V lost 2 bases and J 4 bases, leaving 11 bases between the germline ends. The CDR3 protein is CSARRSWGTEAFF. The CDR3 DNA follows: TGCAGTGCTAGAAGATCTTGGGGCACTGAAGCTTTCTTT.

This clonotype was recorded at least ten times. The V and J genes are TRBV6-2 or TRBV6-3 and TRBJ1-1; D not certain. The germline CDR1 and CDR2 sequences are MNHEY and SVGEGT. V lost 3 bases and J lost 1, with 12 bases in between. The CDR3 has 15 residues. The CDR3 DNA reads TGTGCCAGCAGTTATGCCACATATAGGAACACTGAAGCTTTCTTT. It is translated as CASSYATYRNTEAFF.

This clonotype occurred many times. The V and J genes are TRBV11-3 and TRBJ2-1, with 7 bases identical to TRBD2. Trimming cost V 4 bases and J 10 bases; bases outside gene matches: 7. Looked up from germline, CDR1 is SGHNT and CDR2 is YENEEA. This CDR3 is 13 amino acids long. The CDR3 here is CASSSPGGIEQFF. The DNA of the CDR3 is TGTGCCAGCAGCTCGCCGGGAGGCATAGAGCAGTTCTTC.

The CDR3 DNA is TGTGCCAGCAGACGCCTCCTAGCGGGAGGGCCGGGTAATGAGCAGTTCTTC. This codes for CASRRLLAGGPGNEQFF. The rearrangement uses TRBV2 and TRBJ2-1, with 12 positions matching TRBD2. Per germline, CDR1 SNHLY and CDR2 FYNNEI. The J segment lost 7 bases and the V segment lost 6 bases, leaving 13 bases of the junction unmatched. The CDR3 consists of 17 residues.

A remark on this clonotype: One end of the junction varies from germline; a read error may be responsible. The chain combines TRBV15 with TRBJ2-4, with D perhaps TRBD1 (6 bases). Germline assignment: CDR1 LNHNV and CDR2 YYDKDF (reference sequence). The CDR3 spans 15 residues. CDR3 in DNA: TGTGTCACCAGCTGGGGGCGGGTAGCCAAAAACATTCAGTACTTC. Translating it yields CVTSWGRVAKNIQYF.

This clonotype was found many times. This rearrangement joins TRBV27 to TRBJ2-3, with a possible D match to TRBD2 (5 bases). The length of the CDR3 is 17 residues. Germline V CDR1 and CDR2: MNHEY, SMNVEV (reference sequence). Trimming removed 3 bases from V and 3 bases from J, with 19 bases in between. The DNA of the CDR3 is TGTGCCAGCAGTTTTCTCCCTGACGGGGTTGGTACAGATACGCAGTATTTT. It is translated as CASSFLPDGVGTDTQYF.

This clonotype was seen more than once but under ten times. The rearrangement links TRBV20-1 to TRBJ1-5; tentative D call: TRBD1 (5 bases). The ends were cut back, 3 bases at V and 3 bases at J, with 21 bases in the middle. Germline V CDR1 and CDR2: DFQATT, SNEGSKA (reference sequence). The CDR3 spans 17 residues. The CDR3 is CSARSGGGPSYNQPQHF. CDR3 DNA sequence: TGCAGTGCTAGGTCGGGTGGGGGACCCTCCTACAATCAGCCCCAGCATTTT.

V gene TRBV29-1 combines with J gene TRBJ2-5; D is perhaps TRBD2 (6 bases). The CDR3 is made up of 13 amino acids. V gave up 0 bases and J gave up 5 bases, with 10 bases separating them. The germline V gene has CDR1 SQVTM and CDR2 ANQGSEA. CDR3 sequence reads: CSVEESGVETQYF. The CDR3 nucleotides read TGCAGCGTTGAAGAGTCGGGGGTCGAGACCCAGTACTTC.

This chain links TRBV10-3 with TRBJ1-4, with TRBD1 matching 10 bases. Trimming removed 11 bases from V and 10 bases from J; junction bases left unmatched: 7. CDR1 ENHRY and CDR2 SYGVKD come from the germline V gene. This CDR3 has 12 amino acids. In DNA, the CDR3 is TGTGCCCTAAGGGACAGGGGTGGAAAACTGTTTTTT. Its translation: CALRDRGGKLFF.

This clonotype occurred many times. The CDR3 here is CASSQGQVSEAFF. CDR3 DNA sequence: TGTGCCAGCAGCCAAGGGCAGGTCTCTGAAGCTTTCTTT. The V call is TRBV3-1, the J call TRBJ1-1; D is ambiguous. V was pared by 1 base and J by 6 bases, with 9 bases between. CDR3 length equals 13 residues. Germline loops: CDR1 LGHDT, CDR2 YNNKEL (reference sequence).

This clonotype was detected many times. V and J are TRBV6-1 and TRBJ2-3; D is unclear. The CDR3 covers 12 residues. Germline V gene lookup returns CDR1 MNHNS and CDR2 SASEGT. V shed 5 bases and J shed 6 bases, with 9 bases lying between them. CDR3 region: CASSSSWDTQYF. In DNA, the CDR3 is TGTGCCAGCAGTTCCTCGTGGGATACGCAGTATTTT.

This clonotype was picked up many times. The chain uses TRBV13 and TRBJ2-3, with 9 nucleotides matching TRBD2. Trimming cost V 1 base and J 5 bases; bases outside gene matches: 1. Germline V lookup: CDR1 PRHDT, CDR2 FYEKMQ (reference sequence). This CDR3 contains 14 residues. CDR3 sequence reads: CASSLEAGGDTQYF. The CDR3 DNA sequence: TGTGCCAGCAGCTTAGAAGCGGGAGGAGATACGCAGTATTTT.

This clonotype was counted ten times or more. The chain links TRBV5-1 to TRBJ2-1; 11 nucleotides line up with TRBD1. CDR1 and CDR2 from the germline V gene are SGHRS and YFSETQ. Germline trimming cut 4 bases from V and 4 bases from J; bases unmatched to any gene: 4. The CDR3 totals 15 residues. CDR3 loop: CASSRGQGAYNEQFF. DNA for the CDR3: TGCGCCAGCAGCAGAGGACAGGGGGCTTACAATGAGCAGTTCTTC.

A few counts support this clonotype. The V gene is TRBV5-1, the J gene TRBJ2-2; 7 bases fit TRBD1. The germline V gene encodes CDR1 SGHRS and CDR2 YFSETQ. This CDR3 is 15 amino acids long. Trimming removed 5 bases from V and 4 bases from J; junction bases left unmatched: 8. The CDR3 loop reads CASRKRDSFTGELFF. As DNA, the CDR3 is TGCGCCAGCAGAAAAAGGGACAGCTTCACCGGGGAGCTGTTTTTT.